This TCR beta chain was found in a study of vaccination effects on CD4 cells after COVID-19. Looked up from germline, CDR1 is SGHDN and CDR2 is FVKESK. The V gene end was trimmed by 1 base and the J gene end by 0 bases; junction bases not matched to a gene: 6. The CDR3 has 17 residues. Sequenced by immunoSEQ multiplex PCR; TCRdb stores in-frame clones only, minus some. Of tens of thousands of clones listed, about 73% are singletons. Culture proceeded for 10 days, and CD4+ T cells were then isolated. Participants were given two doses of BNT162b2 or mRNA-1273 vaccine. Concerning this clone itself: What it binds is unknown.

The TCR comes from a human donor who received a COVID-19 vaccine. Sample: CD4+ T cells from PBMCs cultured without peptide, taken after COVID-19 vaccination. V usage is TRBV14 and J usage is TRBJ2-7; 10 positions agree with TRBD1. For the CDR3, the DNA is TGTGCCAGCAGCCAAGGGACAGGGGGAAGGAGCTCCTACGAGCAGTACGTC. Encoded protein: CASSQGTGGRSSYEQYV.